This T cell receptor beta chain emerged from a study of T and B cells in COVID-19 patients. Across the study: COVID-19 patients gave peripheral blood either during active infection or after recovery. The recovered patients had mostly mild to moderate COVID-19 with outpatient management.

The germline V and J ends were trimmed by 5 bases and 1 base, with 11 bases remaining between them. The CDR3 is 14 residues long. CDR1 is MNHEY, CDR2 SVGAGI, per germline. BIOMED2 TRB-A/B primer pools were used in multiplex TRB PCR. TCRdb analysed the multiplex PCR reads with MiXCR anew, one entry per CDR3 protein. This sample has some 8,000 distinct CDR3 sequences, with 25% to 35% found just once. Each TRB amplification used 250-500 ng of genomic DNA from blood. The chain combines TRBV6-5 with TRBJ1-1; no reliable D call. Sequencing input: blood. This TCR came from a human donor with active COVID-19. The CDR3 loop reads CASSPPIQNTEAFF. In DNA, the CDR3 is TGTGCCAGCAGTCCCCCAATCCAGAACACTGAAGCTTTCTTT.